This T cell receptor beta chain originates from a study of blood T cell repertoires in COVID-19. The overall study: The analysed material was cDNA or gDNA that came from T cells, B-cell-depleted T cells, or PBMCs.

TCRdb's copy holds only in-frame clones and misses some; the assay was immunoSEQ multiplex PCR. The table records about 66,000 clones, 86% of them present only once. The CDR3 consists of 12 residues. CDR1 LGHDT and CDR2 YNNKEL come from the germline V gene (reference sequence). With 2 bases removed from V and 6 bases from J, the gap between germline ends came to 6 bases. The TCR originated in a man aged 50-59 years with active COVID-19. Sequencing was done on a sample of peripheral blood. The chain carries TRBV3-1 (or the pseudogene TRBV3-2) and TRBJ2-3, with a tentative D call TRBD1 (6 bases). The CDR3 region has the DNA TGTGCCAGCAGCCAAAGGGGGGATACGCAGTATTTT. This encodes CASSQRGDTQYF.